A single sample is the source of the 8 T cell receptor beta chains below, sequenced in a study of blood T cell repertoires in COVID-19 (dated by TCRdb to the early 2020s). Library construction relied on the immunoSEQ multiplex PCR assay. The table comes from immuneACCESS by way of TCRdb, which keeps in-frame sequences with V and J called. Part of the clones is missing from these tables; in studies checked, under half for an unresolved V gene and the rest for unknown reasons. A total of roughly 230,000 clones appear in this sample, 92% of them only once. Clones ranked in the top ten supply approximately 0.8% of the sample. Sequencing used peripheral blood. The receptors come from a man aged 30-40 years with COVID-19, enrolled during active disease.

The V and J genes are TRBV10-3 and TRBJ2-3, with TRBD2 matching 7 bases. Germline V gene sequence: CDR1 ENHRY, CDR2 SYGVKD. The CDR3 loop spans 13 amino acids. V lost 10 bases and J lost 6; bases outside the gene matches: 10. CDR3 bases: TGTGCCACGACCCCAGCGGGGAGGGATACGCAGTATTTT. Its protein is CATTPAGRDTQYF.

This clone has just one count. This CDR3 reads CAWKGGLDFGTQYF. The CDR3, as DNA: TGTGCCTGGAAAGGGGGCCTAGATTTTGGTACGCAGTATTTT. V usage is TRBV30 and J usage is TRBJ2-3; 7 bases align to TRBD1. The CDR3 has 14 amino acids. Looked up from germline, CDR1 is GTSNPN and CDR2 is SVGIG (reference sequence). The trim removed 4 bases at V and 8 bases at J, leaving 12 bases unmatched.

This clone was recorded only once. This chain joins TRBV12-3 or TRBV12-4 and TRBJ1-1, with unresolved D. V was cut by 6 bases and J by 11 bases, with 16 bases left in between. This CDR3 has 12 residues. For the CDR3, the DNA is TGTGCCAGCAGGCTGATTGGAGGTGAGGCTTTCTTT. It encodes CASRLIGGEAFF.

J is TRBJ2-3 and V is TRBV2; TRBD1 agrees at 7 bases. Germline V lookup: CDR1 SNHLY, CDR2 FYNNEI. There are 13 residues in the CDR3. V dropped 6 bases and J dropped 4; count of bases not matched to a gene: 4. The CDR3 bases are TGTGCCAGCAGCCCCGACAGGGCAGATACGCAGTATTTT. It specifies CASSPDRADTQYF.

CDR3 sequence (DNA): TGTGCCAGCAGCCCCGGGACAGGGGACGGGGATAATTCACCCCTCCACTTT. This encodes CASSPGTGDGDNSPLHF. The chain carries TRBV27 and TRBJ1-6, with 10 bases aligning to TRBD1. Germline CDR1 reads MNHEY; CDR2 reads SMNVEV (reference sequence). With V trimmed by 6 bases and J by 5 bases, 10 bases remained unmatched. The CDR3 totals 17 residues.

In this sample, this clone turned up a few times. This sequence joins TRBV19 and TRBJ2-2; TRBD2 matches 12 bases. Germline-derived CDR1 and CDR2 are LNHDA and SQIVND (reference sequence). The CDR3 is made up of 17 amino acids. J lost 1 base, V lost 4 bases, and 4 bases had no gene match. CDR3 loop: CASSRASGGVNTGELFF. CDR3 nucleotides: TGTGCCAGTAGTAGGGCTAGCGGGGGGGTGAACACCGGGGAGCTGTTTTTT.

The chain combines TRBV12-5 with TRBJ1-2, with no clear D. The CDR3 has 12 residues. CDR1 is LGHNT, CDR2 FRNRAP, per germline. V was clipped by 6 bases and J by 4 bases, with 9 bases between them. CDR3 in amino acids: CASGKDFYGYTF. The DNA for the CDR3 is TGTGCTAGTGGAAAGGACTTCTATGGCTACACCTTC.

The rearrangement links TRBV6-5 to TRBJ1-1; tentatively, D is TRBD1 (6 bases). The CDR3 sequence is 15 residues long. V lost 0 bases and J 4 bases, leaving 12 bases between the germline ends. CDR1 and CDR2 (germline): MNHEY, SVGAGI. The CDR3 DNA is TGTGCCAGCAGTTACTCGCTGGGGGCGCCCACTGAAGCTTTCTTT. Its translation: CASSYSLGAPTEAFF.